Below, 10 T cell receptor beta chains from the same sample are listed, as sequenced in a study of T cell repertoires in cytomegalovirus infection. MiXCR, run by TCRdb on the reads, gives a single entry per CDR3 protein. Of around 300,000 distinct CDR3 sequences in the sample, roughly 23% were seen once. Material for sequencing was PBMCs. Source of these receptors: a human donor in good health (CMV status not recorded). Some clones in this sample may be carry-over from other donors' samples.

The V gene is TRBV20-1, the J gene TRBJ1-2; TRBD1 aligns across 9 bases. V trimming: 2 bases; J trimming: 8 bases; junction bases outside the gene matches: 9. The CDR3 loop spans 14 amino acids. Germline lookup yields CDR1 DFQATT and CDR2 SNEGSKA (reference sequence). DNA of the CDR3: TGCAGTGCTAGACAACCCGGGACAGGGTTAGGCTACACCTTC. Its translation: CSARQPGTGLGYTF.

V usage is TRBV6-5 and J usage is TRBJ2-2, with D perhaps TRBD2 (5 bases). Trimming shortened V by 6 bases and J by 1 base, and 12 bases separated the two germline ends. In germline, CDR1 is MNHEY, CDR2 SVGAGI. The CDR3 is made up of 15 amino acids. The CDR3 DNA reads as TGTGCCAGCAGGCAAACTAGGGAGAACACCGGGGAGCTGTTTTTT. Protein sequence: CASRQTRENTGELFF.

The chain is built from TRBV6-2 or TRBV6-3 and TRBJ2-7, with D perhaps assigned TRBD1 or TRBD2 (5 bases each). CDR1 and CDR2 (germline): MNHEY, SVGEGT. V was trimmed by 6 bases and J by 11 bases, leaving 17 bases between them. The CDR3 sequence is 12 residues long. CDR3 residues: CASRGDSEKEYF. CDR3 nucleotide sequence: TGTGCCAGCAGGGGAGACAGCGAGAAGGAGTACTTC.

This rearrangement joins TRBV7-4 to TRBJ1-5, with D hard to call. CDR1 and CDR2 (germline): SGHVT, SQSDAQ. This CDR3 has 14 amino acids. V shed 1 base and J shed 6 bases, with 10 bases lying between them. CDR3 sequence (DNA): TGTGCCAGCAGCTTAGATGGTCGAGTTCAGCCCCAGCATTTT. As protein: CASSLDGRVQPQHF.

V is TRBV15 and J is TRBJ1-6; D unclear. CDR3 length: 13 amino acids. Germline V gene data show CDR1 as LNHNV and CDR2 as YYDKDF (reference sequence). V shed 4 bases and J shed 8 bases, with 9 bases lying between them. The CDR3 DNA is TGTGCCACCAGCATGGCGCCCGATTCACCCCTCCACTTT. Translating it yields CATSMAPDSPLHF.

This clonotype was observed a handful of times. This chain connects TRBV11-2 to TRBJ1-3; maybe TRBD1 (5 bases). The ends were cut back, 8 bases at V and 4 bases at J, with 12 bases in the middle. The CDR3 spans 13 residues. Germline V CDR1 and CDR2: SGHAT, FQNNGV. CDR3 residues: CASGSGGGNTIYF. The CDR3 DNA reads as TGTGCCAGCGGGAGCGGGGGAGGAAACACCATATATTTT.

The chain uses TRBV11-2 and TRBJ2-2; D might be TRBD1 (5 bases). Germline V CDR1 and CDR2: SGHAT, FQNNGV. The ends were cut back, 5 bases at V and 7 bases at J, with 11 bases in the middle. The CDR3 is made up of 13 amino acids. Here the CDR3 DNA reads TGTGCCAGCAGCATAGCAGGGCTCGGGGAGCTGTTTTTT. The encoded protein is CASSIAGLGELFF.

This clonotype occurred many times. The chain is built from TRBV7-2 and TRBJ2-1; D may be TRBD2 (5 bases). V was pared by 1 base and J by 0 bases, with 10 bases between. Germline V gives CDR1 SGHTA, CDR2 FQGNSA. This CDR3 is built from 16 residues. The CDR3 reads CASSLGGWGSYNEQFF. In DNA, the CDR3 is TGTGCCAGCAGCTTAGGCGGGTGGGGCTCCTACAATGAGCAGTTCTTC.

The chain carries TRBV10-3 and TRBJ2-3; 10 bases are a match to TRBD2. There are 19 residues in the CDR3. Germline CDR1 and CDR2: ENHRY and SYGVKD. Trimming removed 10 bases from V and 2 bases from J; junction bases left unmatched: 21. CDR3 loop: CATGGPGASGRGSTDTQYF. The CDR3, as DNA: TGTGCCACCGGAGGCCCAGGGGCTAGCGGGAGAGGGTCCACAGATACGCAGTATTTT.

This clonotype turned up a few times. This CDR3 reads CSARFPTPFNYGYTF. The CDR3 DNA sequence: TGCAGTGCTAGATTTCCAACTCCTTTCAACTATGGCTACACCTTC. The chain combines TRBV20-1 with TRBJ1-2, with D uncertain. The ends were cut back, 2 bases at V and 2 bases at J, with 15 bases in the middle. Per germline, CDR1 DFQATT and CDR2 SNEGSKA (reference sequence). This CDR3 is 15 amino acids long.